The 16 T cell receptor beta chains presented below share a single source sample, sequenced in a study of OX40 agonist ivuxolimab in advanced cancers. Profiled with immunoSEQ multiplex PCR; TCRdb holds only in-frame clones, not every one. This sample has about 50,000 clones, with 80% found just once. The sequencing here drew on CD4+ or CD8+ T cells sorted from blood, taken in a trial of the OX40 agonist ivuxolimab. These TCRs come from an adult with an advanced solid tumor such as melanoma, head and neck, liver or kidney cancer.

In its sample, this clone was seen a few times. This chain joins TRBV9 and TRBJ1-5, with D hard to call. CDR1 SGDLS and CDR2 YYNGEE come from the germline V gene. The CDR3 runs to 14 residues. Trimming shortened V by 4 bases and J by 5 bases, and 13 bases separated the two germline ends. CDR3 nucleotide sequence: TGTGCCAGCAGCCGAGGCGGAGGTGATCAGCCCCAGCATTTT. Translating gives CASSRGGGDQPQHF.

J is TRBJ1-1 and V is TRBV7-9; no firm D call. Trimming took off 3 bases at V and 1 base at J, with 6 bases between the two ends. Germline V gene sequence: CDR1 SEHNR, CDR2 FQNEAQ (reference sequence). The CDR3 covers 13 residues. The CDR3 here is CASSFDTNTEAFF. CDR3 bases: TGTGCCAGCAGCTTTGACACGAACACTGAAGCTTTCTTT. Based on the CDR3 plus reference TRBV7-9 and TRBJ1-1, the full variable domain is DTGVSQNPRHKITKRGQNVTFRCDPISEHNRLYWYRQTLGQGPEFLTYFQNEAQLEKSRLLSDRFSAERPKGSFSTLEIQRTEQGDSAMYLCASSFDTNTEAFFGQGTRLTVV.

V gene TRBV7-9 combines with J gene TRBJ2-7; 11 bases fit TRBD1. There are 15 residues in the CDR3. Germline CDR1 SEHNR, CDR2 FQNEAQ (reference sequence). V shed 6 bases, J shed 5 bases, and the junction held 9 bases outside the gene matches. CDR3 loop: CASRFTGQGADEQYF. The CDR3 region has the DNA TGTGCCAGCAGATTTACCGGACAGGGGGCAGACGAGCAGTACTTC.

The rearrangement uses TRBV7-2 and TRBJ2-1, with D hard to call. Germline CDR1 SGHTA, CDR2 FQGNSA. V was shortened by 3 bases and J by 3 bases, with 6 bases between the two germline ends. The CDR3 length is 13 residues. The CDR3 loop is CASSFALYNEQFF. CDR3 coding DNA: TGTGCCAGCAGCTTTGCTCTCTACAATGAGCAGTTCTTC.

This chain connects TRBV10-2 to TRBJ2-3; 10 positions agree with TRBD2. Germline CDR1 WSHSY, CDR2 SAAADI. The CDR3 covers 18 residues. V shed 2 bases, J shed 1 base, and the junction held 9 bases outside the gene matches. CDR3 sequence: CASSEAGGLAVRTDTQYF. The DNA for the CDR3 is TGCGCCAGCAGTGAGGCTGGAGGACTAGCGGTACGCACAGATACGCAGTATTTT.

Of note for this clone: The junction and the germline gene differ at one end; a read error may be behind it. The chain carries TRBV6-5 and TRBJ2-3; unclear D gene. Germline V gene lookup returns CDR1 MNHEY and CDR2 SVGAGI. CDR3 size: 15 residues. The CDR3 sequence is CVSSFDLAASDTQYF. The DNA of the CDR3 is TGTGTCAGCAGTTTCGACCTGGCGGCCTCAGATACGCAGTATTTT.

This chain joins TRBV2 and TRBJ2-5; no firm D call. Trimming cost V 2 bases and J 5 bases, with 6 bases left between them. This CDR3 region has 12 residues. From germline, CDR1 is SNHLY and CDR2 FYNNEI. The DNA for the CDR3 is TGTGCCAGCAGTGAAAGTCGGGAGACCCAGTACTTC. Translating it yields CASSESRETQYF.

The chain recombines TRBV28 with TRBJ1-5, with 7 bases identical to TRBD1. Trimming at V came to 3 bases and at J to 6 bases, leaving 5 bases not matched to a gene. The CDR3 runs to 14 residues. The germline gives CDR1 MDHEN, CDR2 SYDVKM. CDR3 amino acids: CASSFGGGGQPQHF. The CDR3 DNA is TGTGCCAGCAGTTTCGGAGGGGGCGGTCAGCCCCAGCATTTT.

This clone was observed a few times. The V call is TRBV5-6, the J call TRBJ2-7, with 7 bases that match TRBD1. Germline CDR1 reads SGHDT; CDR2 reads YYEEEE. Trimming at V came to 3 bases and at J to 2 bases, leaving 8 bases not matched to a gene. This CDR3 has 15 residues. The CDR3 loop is CASSSRRQGAYEQYF. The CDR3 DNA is TGTGCCAGCAGCTCCCGCCGGCAGGGGGCCTACGAGCAGTACTTC.

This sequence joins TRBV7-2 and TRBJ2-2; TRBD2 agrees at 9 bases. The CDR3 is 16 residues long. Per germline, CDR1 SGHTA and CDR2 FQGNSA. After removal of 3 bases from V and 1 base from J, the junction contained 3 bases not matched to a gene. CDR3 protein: CASSFSGGLNTGELFF. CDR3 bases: TGTGCCAGCAGCTTTAGCGGGGGCTTGAACACCGGGGAGCTGTTTTTT. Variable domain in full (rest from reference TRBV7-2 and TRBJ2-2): GAGVSQSPSNKVTEKGKDVELRCDPISGHTALYWYRQSLGQGLEFLIYFQGNSAPDKSGLPSDRFSAERTGGSVSTLTIQRTQQEDSAVYLCASSFSGGLNTGELFFGEGSRLTVL.

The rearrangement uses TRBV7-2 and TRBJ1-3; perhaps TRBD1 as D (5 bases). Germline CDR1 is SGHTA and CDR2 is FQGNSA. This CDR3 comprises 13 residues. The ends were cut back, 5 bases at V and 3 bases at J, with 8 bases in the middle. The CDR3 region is CASSARVGNTIYF. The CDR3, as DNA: TGTGCCAGCAGCGCCAGGGTTGGAAACACCATATATTTT.

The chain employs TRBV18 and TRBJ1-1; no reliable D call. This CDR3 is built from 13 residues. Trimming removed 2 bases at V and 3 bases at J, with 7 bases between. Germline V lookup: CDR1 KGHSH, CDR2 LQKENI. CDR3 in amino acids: CASSPNRDTEAFF. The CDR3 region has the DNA TGTGCCAGCTCACCAAACCGAGACACTGAAGCTTTCTTT.

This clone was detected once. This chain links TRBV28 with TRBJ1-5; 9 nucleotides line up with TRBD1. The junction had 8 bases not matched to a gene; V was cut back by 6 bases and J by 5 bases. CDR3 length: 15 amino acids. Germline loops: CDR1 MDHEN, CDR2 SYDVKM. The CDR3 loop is CASSAPGTGHQPQHF. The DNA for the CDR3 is TGTGCCAGCAGCGCCCCCGGGACAGGGCATCAGCCCCAGCATTTT.

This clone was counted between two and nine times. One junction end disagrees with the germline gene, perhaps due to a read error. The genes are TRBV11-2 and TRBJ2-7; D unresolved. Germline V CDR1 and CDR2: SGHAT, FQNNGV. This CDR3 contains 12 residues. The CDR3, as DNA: TGTGCCAGCAGCTTAGATGGGCGTCGTCGAAACTTC. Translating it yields CASSLDGRRRNF. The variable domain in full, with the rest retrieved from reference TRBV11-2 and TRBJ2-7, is EAGVAQSPRYKIIEKRQSVAFWCNPISGHATLYWYQQILGQGPKLLIQFQNNGVVDDSQLPKDRFSAERLKGVDSTLKIQPAKLEDSAVYLCASSLDGRRRNFGPGTRLTVT.

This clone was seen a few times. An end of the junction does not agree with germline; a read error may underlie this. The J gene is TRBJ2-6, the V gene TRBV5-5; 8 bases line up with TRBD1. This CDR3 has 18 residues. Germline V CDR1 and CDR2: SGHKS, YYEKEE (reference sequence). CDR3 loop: CASSLAIGTGRGGNVLTF. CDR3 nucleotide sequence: TGTGCCAGCAGCTTGGCAATTGGGACAGGTCGTGGGGGCAACGTCCTGACTTTC.

DNA for the CDR3: TGTGCCAGCAGTTACCAAGCGGTCAACTATGGCTACACCTTC. It specifies CASSYQAVNYGYTF. The J gene is TRBJ1-2, the V gene TRBV6-5; D ambiguous. The V and J ends lost 2 bases and 2 bases respectively, with 9 bases between them. The CDR3 contains 14 residues. The germline V gene encodes CDR1 MNHEY and CDR2 SVGAGI.